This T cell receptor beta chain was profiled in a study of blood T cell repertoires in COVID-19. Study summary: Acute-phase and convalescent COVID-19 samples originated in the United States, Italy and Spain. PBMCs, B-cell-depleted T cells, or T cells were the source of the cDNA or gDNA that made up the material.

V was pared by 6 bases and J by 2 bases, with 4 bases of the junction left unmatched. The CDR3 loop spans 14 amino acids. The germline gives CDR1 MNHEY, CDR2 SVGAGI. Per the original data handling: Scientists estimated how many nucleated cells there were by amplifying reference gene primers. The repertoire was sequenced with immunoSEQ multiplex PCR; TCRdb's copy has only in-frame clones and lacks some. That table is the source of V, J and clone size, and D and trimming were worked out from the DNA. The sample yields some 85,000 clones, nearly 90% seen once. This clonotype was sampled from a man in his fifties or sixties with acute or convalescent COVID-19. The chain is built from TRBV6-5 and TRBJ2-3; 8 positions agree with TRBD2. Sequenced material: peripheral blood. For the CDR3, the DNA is TGTGCCAGCAGCGGGGGGGATCACACAGATACGCAGTATTTT. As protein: CASSGGDHTDTQYF.